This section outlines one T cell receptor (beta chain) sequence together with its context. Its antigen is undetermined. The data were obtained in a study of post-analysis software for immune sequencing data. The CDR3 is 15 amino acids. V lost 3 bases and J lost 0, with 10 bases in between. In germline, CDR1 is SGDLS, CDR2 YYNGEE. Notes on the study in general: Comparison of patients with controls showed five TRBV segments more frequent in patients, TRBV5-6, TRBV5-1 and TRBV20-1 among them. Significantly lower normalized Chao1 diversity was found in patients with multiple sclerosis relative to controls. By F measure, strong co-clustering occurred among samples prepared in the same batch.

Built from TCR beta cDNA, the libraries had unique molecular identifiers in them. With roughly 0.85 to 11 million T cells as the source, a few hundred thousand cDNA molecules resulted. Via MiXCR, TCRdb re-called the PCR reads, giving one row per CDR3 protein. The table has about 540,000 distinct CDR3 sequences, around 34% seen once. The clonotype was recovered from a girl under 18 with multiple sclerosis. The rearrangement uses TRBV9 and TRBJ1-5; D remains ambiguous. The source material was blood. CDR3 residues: CASSAGPYSNQPQHF. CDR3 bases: TGTGCCAGCAGCGCAGGCCCGTATAGCAATCAGCCCCAGCATTTT.